This TCR beta chain was sequenced for a study of graft-versus-host responses after intestinal transplantation. Turning to the study itself: Multivisceral, liver-intestinal, or isolated intestinal transplants were received by the recipients. For around three years after anti-thymocyte globulin induction, all recipients took tacrolimus and steroids. Findings and caveats of the study: Graft-versus-host to host-versus-graft clonal ratios in allografts were high in patients with graft-donor T cell macrochimerism. Some GvH clones appeared in ileal mucosa or blood before recipient bone marrow.

CDR1 and CDR2 (germline): LGHNA, YSLEER. This CDR3 has 15 amino acids. Germline trimming cut 5 bases from V and 10 bases from J; bases unmatched to any gene: 8. Sequenced by immunoSEQ multiplex PCR; TCRdb stores in-frame clones only, minus some. The sample carries 80,000 to 95,000 clones, about 93% recorded once. With regard to this clone: The antigen remains unidentified.

This chain links TRBV4-3 with TRBJ2-1, with 13 bases matching TRBD2. The sequence was obtained from a human donor who received an intestinal transplant. Source: unstimulated CD8+ T cells sorted from spleen or lymph node cells, taken before intestinal transplant. CDR3 in amino acids: CASSFRLAGGQEQFF. CDR3 sequence (DNA): TGCGCCAGCAGCTTCCGACTAGCGGGGGGCCAAGAGCAGTTCTTC.